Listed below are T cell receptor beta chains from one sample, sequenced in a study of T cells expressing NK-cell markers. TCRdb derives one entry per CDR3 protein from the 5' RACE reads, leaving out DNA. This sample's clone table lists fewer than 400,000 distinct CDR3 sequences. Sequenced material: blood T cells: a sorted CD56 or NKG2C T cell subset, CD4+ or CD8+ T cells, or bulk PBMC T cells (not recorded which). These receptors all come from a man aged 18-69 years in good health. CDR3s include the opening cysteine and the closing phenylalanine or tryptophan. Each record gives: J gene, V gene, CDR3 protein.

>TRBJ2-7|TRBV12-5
CASGLAPSGTGYSGEQYF
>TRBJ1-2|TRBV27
CASSSLRWDRDGYTF
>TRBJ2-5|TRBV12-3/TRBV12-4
CASSSGLAGKTQYF
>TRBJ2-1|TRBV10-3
CAITGQGFYNEQFF
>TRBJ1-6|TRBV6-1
CATQQGWNSPLHF
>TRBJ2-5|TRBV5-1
CASSLALGGGKTQYF
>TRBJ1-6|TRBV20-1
CSARLGVSVYNSPLHF
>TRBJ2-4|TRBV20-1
CSVIGQVTFQKNIQYF
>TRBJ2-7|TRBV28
CASSLTRQNYEQYF
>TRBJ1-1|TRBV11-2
CASSFAGQNTEAFF
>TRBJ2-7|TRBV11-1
CASSLGDRVVPSYEQYF
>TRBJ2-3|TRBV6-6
CASRELLADTQYF
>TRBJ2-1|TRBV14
CASSQARGGVYNEQFF
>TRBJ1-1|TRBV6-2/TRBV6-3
CASTAGQLHTEAFF
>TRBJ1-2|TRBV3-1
CASSSTSGQRYGYTF
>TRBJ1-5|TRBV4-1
CASSQVGGRGLSNQPQHF
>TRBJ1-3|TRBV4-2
CASSPQTGNGNTIYF
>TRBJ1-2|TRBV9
CASSPHRGGRLAGYTF
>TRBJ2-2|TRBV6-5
CASSYIPGQGAGELFF
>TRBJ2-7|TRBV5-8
CASSSDSGSLKQYF
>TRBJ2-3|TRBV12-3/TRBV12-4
CASSLTLSLNTQYF
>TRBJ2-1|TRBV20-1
CSATYLGSNEQFF
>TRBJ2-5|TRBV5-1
CASSLDRGAYYF
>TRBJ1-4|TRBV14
CASSQQANRNEKLFF
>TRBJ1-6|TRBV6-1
CASRAGQGVFSSYNSPLHF
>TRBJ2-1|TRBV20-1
CSAPSTQRGPYNEQFF
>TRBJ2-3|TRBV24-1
CATSDYGTTDTQYF
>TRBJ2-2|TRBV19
CASSKSVTNTGELFF
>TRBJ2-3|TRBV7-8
CASSLAEQYTDTQYF
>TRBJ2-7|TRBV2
CASQASFYEQYF
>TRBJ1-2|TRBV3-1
CASNLGGRGNYGYTF
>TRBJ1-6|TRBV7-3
CASIELRADSYNSPLHF
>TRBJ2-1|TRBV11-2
CASSLVATGGIAYNEQFF